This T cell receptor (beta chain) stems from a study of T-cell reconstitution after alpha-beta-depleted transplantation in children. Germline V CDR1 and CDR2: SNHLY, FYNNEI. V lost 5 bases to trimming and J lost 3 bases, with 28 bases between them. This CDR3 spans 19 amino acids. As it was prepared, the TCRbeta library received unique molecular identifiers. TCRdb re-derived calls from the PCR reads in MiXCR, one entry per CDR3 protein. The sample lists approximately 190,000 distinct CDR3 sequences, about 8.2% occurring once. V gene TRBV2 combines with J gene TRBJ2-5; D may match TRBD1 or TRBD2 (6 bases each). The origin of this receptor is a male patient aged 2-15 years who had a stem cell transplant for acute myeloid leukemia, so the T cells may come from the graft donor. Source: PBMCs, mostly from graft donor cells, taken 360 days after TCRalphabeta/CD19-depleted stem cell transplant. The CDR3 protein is CASSFPVEGHPKEKETQYF. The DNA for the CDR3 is TGTGCCAGCAGTTTCCCGGTGGAGGGACACCCTAAAGAAAAAGAGACCCAGTACTTC.